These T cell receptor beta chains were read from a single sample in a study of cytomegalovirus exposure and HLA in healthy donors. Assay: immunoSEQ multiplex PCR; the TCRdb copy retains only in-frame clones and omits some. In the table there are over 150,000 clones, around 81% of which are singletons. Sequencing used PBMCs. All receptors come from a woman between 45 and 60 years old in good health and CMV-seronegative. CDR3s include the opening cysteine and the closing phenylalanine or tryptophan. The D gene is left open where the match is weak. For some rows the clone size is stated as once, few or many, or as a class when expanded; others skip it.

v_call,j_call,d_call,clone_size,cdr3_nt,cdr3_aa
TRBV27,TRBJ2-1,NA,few,TGTGCCAGCAGTTCTCCAGGGATGGTCTACAATGAGCAGTTCTTC,CASSSPGMVYNEQFF
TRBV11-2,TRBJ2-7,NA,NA,TGTGCCAGCAGCCCTTCACGGCAGGGAGGATCCTACGAGCAGTACTTC,CASSPSRQGGSYEQYF
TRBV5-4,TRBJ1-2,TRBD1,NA,TGTGCCAGCAGTGGCCGGGACAGGGCCTATGGCTACACCTTC,CASSGRDRAYGYTF
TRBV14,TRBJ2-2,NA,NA,TGTGCCAGCAGCCAAGAGTCGCCGGCGAACACCGGGGAGCTGTTTTTT,CASSQESPANTGELFF
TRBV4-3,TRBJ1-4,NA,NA,TGCGCCAGCAGCCGACTGAATGAAAAACTGTTTTTT,CASSRLNEKLFF
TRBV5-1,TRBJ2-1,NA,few,TGCGCCAGCAGTGAACAGGGAGAGGGATGGAATGAGCAGTTCTTC,CASSEQGEGWNEQFF
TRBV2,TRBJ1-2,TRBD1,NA,TGTGCCAGCAGAGACAGGGGCCCCGGGAACTATGGCTACACCTTC,CASRDRGPGNYGYTF
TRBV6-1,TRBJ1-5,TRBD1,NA,TGTGCCAGCAGTCGACAGGGGGCAGATCAGCCCCAGCATTTT,CASSRQGADQPQHF
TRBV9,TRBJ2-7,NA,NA,TGTGCCAGCAGCGTAGGGCAGGGTGTCCCCTACGAGCAGTACTTC,CASSVGQGVPYEQYF
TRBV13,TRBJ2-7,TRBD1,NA,TGTGCCAGCAGCCCGTCGACAGGGCAAGCCTACGAGCAGTACTTC,CASSPSTGQAYEQYF
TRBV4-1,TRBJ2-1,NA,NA,TGCGCCAGCAGCCTCAATGGGCTAGCGTCCAATGAGCAGTTCTTC,CASSLNGLASNEQFF
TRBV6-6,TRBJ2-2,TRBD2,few,TGTGCCAGCAGTTACGCTAGCGGGGGGGCGAGGGAGCTGTTTTTT,CASSYASGGARELFF
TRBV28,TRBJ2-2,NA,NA,TGTGCCAGCAGTTTATATCGCAGGGATACGAACACCGGGGAGCTGTTTTTT,CASSLYRRDTNTGELFF
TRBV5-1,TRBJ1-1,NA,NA,TGCGCCAGCAGCTTAGTGACAGGCGTGAACACTGAAGCTTTCTTT,CASSLVTGVNTEAFF
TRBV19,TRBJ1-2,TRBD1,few,TGTGCCATCGCGGACAGGCACTATGGCTACACCTTC,CAIADRHYGYTF
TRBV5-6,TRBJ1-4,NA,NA,TGTGCCAGCATGCGTGGGGGGGCTACTGAAAAACTGTTTTTT,CASMRGGATEKLFF
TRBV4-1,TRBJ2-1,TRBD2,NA,TGCGCCAGCAGCCCTTTCCTAGCGGGGGGTTTTGAGCAGTTCTTC,CASSPFLAGGFEQFF
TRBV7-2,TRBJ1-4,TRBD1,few,TGTGCCAGCAGCCCCGGGACAGGGTTTGAAAAACTGTTTTTT,CASSPGTGFEKLFF
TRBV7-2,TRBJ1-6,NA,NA,TGTGCCAGCAGCTCGGGGGGGGTGTTGCCCCTCCACTTT,CASSSGGVLPLHF
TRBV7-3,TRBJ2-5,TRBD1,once,TGTGCCAGCAGTCCGACAGGGGGGGTGGGCGAGACCCAGTACTTC,CASSPTGGVGETQYF
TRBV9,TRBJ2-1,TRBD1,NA,TGTGCCAGCAGCCCAGGGACAGGGCACAATGAGCAGTTCTTC,CASSPGTGHNEQFF
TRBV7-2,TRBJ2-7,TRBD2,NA,TGTGCCAGCAAGGTGAATCCGGGGGGCTCCTACGAGCAGTACTTC,CASKVNPGGSYEQYF
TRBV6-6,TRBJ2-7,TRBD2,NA,TGTGCCAGCAGTTATAGGGAGGGCCCCTACGAGCAGTACTTC,CASSYREGPYEQYF
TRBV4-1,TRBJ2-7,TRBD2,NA,TGCGCCAGCAGCCAAGGGACTAGTTACTACGAGCAGTACTTC,CASSQGTSYYEQYF
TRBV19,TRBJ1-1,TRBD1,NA,TGTGCCAGTAGTATGGGACAGGGGGTTGAAGCTTTCTTT,CASSMGQGVEAFF
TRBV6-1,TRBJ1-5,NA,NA,TGTGCCAGCAGTGAATGGGGGAGGAGCAATCAGCCCCAGCATTTT,CASSEWGRSNQPQHF
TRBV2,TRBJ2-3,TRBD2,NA,TGTGCCAGCAGTGAGGGACTAGCAGTAGATACGCAGTATTTT,CASSEGLAVDTQYF
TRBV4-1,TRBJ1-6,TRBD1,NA,TGCGCCAGCAGCCAGACCTCCGGGACAGGGGGCTATAATTCACCCCTCCACTTT,CASSQTSGTGGYNSPLHF
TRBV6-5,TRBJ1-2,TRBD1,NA,TGTGCCAGTTTTCTAGGGACAGGGAAATTCTATGGCTACACCTTC,CASFLGTGKFYGYTF
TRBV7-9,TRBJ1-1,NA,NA,TGTGCCAGCAGCTTAGATACAGGCCTGAACACTGAAGCTTTCTTT,CASSLDTGLNTEAFF
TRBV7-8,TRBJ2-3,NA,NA,TGTGCCAGCAGCTTTGCAGCGGCCACAGATACGCAGTATTTT,CASSFAAATDTQYF
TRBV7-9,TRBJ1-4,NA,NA,TGTTCCAGCAGCCCGGGGGGGGCCCTGAATGAAAAACTGTTTTTT,CSSSPGGALNEKLFF
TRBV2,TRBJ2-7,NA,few,TGTGCCAGCAAAGGAGGGTTCCACGAGCAGTACTTC,CASKGGFHEQYF
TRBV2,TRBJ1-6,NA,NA,TGTGCCAGCAGTGACCGGACCTCCAGGGTGAATTCACCCCTCCACTTT,CASSDRTSRVNSPLHF
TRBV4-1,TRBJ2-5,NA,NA,TGCGCCAGCAGCCAAGAAATACGGCAAGAGACCCAGTACTTC,CASSQEIRQETQYF